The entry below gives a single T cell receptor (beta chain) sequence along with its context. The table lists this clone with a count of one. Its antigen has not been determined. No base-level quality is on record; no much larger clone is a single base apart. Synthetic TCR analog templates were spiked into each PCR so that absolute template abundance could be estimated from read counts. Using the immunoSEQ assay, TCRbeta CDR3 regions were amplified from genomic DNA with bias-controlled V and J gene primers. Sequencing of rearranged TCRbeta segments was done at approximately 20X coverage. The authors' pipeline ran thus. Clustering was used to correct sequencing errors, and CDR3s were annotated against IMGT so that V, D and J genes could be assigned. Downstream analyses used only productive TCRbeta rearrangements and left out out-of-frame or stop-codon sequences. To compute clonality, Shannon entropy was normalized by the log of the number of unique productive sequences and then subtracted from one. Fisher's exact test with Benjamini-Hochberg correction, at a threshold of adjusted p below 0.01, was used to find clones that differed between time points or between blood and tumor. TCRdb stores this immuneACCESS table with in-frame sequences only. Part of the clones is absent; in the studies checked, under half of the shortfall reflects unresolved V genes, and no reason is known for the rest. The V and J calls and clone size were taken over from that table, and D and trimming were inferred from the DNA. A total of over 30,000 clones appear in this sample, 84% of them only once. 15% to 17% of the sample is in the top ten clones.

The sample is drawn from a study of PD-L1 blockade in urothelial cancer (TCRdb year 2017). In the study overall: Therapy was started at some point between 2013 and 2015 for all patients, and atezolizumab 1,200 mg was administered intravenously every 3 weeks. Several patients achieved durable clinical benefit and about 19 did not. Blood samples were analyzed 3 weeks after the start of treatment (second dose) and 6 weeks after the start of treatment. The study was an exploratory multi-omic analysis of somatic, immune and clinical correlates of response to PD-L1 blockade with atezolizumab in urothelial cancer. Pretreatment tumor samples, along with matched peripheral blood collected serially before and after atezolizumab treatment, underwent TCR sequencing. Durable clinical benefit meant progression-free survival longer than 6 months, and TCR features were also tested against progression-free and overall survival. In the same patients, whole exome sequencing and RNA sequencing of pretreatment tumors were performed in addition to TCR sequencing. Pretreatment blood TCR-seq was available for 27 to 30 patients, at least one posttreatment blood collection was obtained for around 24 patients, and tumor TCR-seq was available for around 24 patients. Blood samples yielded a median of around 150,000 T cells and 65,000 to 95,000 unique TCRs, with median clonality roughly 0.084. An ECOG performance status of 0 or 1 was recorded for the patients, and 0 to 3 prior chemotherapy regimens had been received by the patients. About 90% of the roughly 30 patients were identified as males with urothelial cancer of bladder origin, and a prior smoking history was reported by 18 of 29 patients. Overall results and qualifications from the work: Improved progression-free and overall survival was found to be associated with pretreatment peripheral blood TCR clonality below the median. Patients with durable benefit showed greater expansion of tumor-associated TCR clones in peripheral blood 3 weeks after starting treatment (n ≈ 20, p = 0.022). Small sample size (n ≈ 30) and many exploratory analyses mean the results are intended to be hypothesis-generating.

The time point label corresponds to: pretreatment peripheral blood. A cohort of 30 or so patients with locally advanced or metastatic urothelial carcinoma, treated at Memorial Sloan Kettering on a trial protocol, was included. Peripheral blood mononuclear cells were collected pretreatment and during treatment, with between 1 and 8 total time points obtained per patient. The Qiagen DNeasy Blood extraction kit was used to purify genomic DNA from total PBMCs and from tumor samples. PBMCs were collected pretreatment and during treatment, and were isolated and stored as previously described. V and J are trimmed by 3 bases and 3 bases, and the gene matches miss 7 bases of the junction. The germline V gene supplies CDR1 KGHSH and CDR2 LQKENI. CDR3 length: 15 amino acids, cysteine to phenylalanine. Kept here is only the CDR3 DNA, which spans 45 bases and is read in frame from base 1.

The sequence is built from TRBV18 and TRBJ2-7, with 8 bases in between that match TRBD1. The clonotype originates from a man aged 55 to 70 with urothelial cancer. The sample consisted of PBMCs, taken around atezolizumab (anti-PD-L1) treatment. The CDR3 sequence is CASSPGAGGGYEQYF. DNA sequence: TGTGCCAGCTCACCGGGAGCAGGGGGCGGCTACGAGCAGTACTTC.